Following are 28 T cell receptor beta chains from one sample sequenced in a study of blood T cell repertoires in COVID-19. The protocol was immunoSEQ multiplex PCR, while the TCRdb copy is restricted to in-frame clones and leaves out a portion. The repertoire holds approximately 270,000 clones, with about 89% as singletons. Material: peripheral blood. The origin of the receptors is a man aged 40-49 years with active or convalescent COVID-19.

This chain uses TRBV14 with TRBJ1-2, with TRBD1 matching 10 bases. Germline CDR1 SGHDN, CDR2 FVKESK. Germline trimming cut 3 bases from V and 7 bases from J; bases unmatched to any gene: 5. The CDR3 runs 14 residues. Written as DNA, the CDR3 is TGTGCCAGCAGCCAGGGACAGGGGTTGCGTGGCTACACCTTC. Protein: CASSQGQGLRGYTF.

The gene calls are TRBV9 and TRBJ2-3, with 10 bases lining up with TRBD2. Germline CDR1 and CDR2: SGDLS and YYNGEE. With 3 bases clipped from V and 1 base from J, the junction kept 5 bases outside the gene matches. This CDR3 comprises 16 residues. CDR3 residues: CASSAAGGRGTDTQYF. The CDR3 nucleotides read TGTGCCAGCAGCGCAGCGGGGGGGAGAGGCACAGATACGCAGTATTTT.

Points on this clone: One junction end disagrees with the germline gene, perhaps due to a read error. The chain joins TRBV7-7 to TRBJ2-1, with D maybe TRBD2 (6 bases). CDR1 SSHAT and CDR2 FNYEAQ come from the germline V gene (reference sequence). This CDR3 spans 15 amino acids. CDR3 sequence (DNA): TGTGCTAGCAGCTTACTTAGCGGCTCCTACAATGAGCAGTTCTTC. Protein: CASSLLSGSYNEQFF.

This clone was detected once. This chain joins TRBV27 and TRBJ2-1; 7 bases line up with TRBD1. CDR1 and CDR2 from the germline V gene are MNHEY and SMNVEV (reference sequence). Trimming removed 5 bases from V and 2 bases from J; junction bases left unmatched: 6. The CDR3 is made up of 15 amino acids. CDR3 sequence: CASSRGGNTYNEQFF. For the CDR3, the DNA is TGTGCCAGCAGTCGAGGGGGCAATACCTACAATGAGCAGTTCTTC.

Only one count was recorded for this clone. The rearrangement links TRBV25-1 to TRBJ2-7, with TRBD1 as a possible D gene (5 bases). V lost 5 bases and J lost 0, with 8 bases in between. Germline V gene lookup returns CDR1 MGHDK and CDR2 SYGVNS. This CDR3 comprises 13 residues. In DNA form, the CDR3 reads TGTGCCAGCAGTAAAGGGGTCTCCTACGAGCAGTACTTC. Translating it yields CASSKGVSYEQYF.

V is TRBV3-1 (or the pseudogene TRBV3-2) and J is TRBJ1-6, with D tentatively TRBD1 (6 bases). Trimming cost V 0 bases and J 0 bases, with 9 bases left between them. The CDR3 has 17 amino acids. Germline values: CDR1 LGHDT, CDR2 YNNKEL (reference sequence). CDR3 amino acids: CASSQEAGVSYNSPLHF. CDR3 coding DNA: TGTGCCAGCAGCCAAGAGGCAGGGGTCTCCTATAATTCACCCCTCCACTTT.

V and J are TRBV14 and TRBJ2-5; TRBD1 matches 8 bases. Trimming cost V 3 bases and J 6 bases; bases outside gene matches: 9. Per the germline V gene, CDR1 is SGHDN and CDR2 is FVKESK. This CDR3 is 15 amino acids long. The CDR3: CASSQNTGGLKTQYF. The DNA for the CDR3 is TGTGCCAGCAGCCAGAACACAGGGGGTTTAAAGACCCAGTACTTC.

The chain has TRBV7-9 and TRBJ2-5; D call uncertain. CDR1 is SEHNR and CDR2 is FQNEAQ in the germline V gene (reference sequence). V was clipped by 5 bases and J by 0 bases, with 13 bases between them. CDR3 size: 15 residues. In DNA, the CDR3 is TGTGCCAGCAGCACGACTGACGCACACCAAGAGACCCAGTACTTC. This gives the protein CASSTTDAHQETQYF.

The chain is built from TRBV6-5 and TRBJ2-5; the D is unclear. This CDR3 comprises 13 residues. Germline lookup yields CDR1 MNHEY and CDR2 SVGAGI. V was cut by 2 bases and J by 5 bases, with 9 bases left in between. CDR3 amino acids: CASSYTPSETQYF. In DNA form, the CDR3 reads TGTGCCAGCAGTTACACTCCCTCGGAGACCCAGTACTTC.

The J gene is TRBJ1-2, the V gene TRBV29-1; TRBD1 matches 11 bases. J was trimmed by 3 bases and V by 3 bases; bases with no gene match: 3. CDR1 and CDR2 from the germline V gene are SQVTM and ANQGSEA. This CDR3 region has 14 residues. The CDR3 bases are TGCAGCGTTGACGGGGGACAGGGGGACTATGGCTACACCTTC. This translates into CSVDGGQGDYGYTF. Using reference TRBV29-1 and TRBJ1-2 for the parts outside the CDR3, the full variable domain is SAVISQKPSRDICQRGTSLTIQCQVDSQVTMMFWYRQQPGQSLTLIATANQGSEATYESGFVIDKFPISRPNLTFSTLTVSNMSPEDSSIYLCSVDGGQGDYGYTFGSGTRLTVV.

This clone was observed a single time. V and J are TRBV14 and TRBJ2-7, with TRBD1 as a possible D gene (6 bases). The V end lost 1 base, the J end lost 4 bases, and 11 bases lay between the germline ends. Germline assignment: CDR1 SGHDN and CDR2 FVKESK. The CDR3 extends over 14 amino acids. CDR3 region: CASSQAGQSYEQYF. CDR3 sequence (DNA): TGTGCCAGCAGCCAAGCTGGACAGAGTTACGAGCAGTACTTC.

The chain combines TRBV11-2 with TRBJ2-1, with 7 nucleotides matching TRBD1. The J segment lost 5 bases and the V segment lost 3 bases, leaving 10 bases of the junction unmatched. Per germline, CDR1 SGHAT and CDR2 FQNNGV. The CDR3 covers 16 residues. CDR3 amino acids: CASSFVAGGPDNEQFF. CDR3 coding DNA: TGTGCCAGCAGCTTTGTTGCAGGGGGACCTGACAATGAGCAGTTCTTC.

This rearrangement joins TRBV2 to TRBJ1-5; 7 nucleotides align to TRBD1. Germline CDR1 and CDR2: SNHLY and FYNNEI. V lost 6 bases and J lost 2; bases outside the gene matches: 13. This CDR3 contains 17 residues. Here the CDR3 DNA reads TGTGCCAGCAGACGGACAGGCGAAGTATCCGGCAATCAGCCCCAGCATTTT. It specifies CASRRTGEVSGNQPQHF.

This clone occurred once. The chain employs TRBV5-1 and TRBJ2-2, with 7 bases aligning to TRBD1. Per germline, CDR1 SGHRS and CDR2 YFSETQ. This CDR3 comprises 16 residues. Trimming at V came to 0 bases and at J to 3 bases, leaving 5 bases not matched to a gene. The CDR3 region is CASSLVGTADTGELFF. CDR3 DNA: TGCGCCAGCAGCTTGGTTGGGACAGCTGACACCGGGGAGCTGTTTTTT.

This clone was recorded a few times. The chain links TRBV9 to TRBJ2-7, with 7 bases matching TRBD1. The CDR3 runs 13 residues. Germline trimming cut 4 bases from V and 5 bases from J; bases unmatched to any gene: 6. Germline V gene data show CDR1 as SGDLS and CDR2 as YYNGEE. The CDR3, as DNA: TGTGCCAGCAGCAAGACAGGGAAAAACGAGCAGTACTTC. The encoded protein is CASSKTGKNEQYF.

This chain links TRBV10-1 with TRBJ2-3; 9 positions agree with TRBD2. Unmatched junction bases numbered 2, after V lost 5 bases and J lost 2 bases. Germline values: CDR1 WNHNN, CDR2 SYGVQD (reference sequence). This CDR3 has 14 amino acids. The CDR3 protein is CASSSGGTTDTQYF. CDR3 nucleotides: TGCGCCAGCAGTAGCGGGGGGACCACAGATACGCAGTATTTT.

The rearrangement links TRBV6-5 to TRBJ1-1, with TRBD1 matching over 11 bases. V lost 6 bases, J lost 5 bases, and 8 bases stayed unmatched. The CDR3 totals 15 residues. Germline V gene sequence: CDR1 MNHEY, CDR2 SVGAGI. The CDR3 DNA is TGTGCCAGCAGACTGGACAGGGGGCCCGAAACTGAAGCTTTCTTT. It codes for CASRLDRGPETEAFF.

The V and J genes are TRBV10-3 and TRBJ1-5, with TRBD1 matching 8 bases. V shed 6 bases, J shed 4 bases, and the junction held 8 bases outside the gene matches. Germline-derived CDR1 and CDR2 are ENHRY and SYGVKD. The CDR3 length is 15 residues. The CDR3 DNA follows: TGTGCCATCAGGGCATCCGACAGGGGAAATCAGCCCCAGCATTTT. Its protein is CAIRASDRGNQPQHF.

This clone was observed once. This CDR3 is CASSWTGRETQYF. DNA for the CDR3: TGTGCCAGCAGCTGGACAGGGAGAGAGACCCAGTACTTC. The genes are TRBV5-5 and TRBJ2-5; 8 bases map to TRBD1. J was trimmed by 4 bases and V by 3 bases; bases with no gene match: 2. This CDR3 spans 13 amino acids. CDR1 is SGHKS and CDR2 is YYEKEE in the germline V gene (reference sequence). Complete variable domain (other parts from reference TRBV5-5 and TRBJ2-5): DAGVTQSPTHLIKTRGQQVTLRCSPISGHKSVSWYQQVLGQGPQFIFQYYEKEERGRGNFPDRFSARQFPNYSSELNVNALLLGDSALYLCASSWTGRETQYFGPGTRLLVL.

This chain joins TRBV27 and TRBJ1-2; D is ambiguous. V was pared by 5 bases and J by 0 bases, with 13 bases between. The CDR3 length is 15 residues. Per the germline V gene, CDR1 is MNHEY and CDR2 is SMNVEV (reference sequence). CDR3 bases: TGTGCCAGCAGTCCCCGGCCGGAGGCTAACTATGGCTACACCTTC. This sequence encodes CASSPRPEANYGYTF.

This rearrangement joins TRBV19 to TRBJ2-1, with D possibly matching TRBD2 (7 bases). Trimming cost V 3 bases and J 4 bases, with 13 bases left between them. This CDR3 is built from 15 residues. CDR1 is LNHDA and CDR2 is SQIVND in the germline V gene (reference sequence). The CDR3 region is CASSMGGRGYNEQFF. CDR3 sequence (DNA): TGTGCCAGTAGTATGGGAGGGAGGGGGTACAATGAGCAGTTCTTC.

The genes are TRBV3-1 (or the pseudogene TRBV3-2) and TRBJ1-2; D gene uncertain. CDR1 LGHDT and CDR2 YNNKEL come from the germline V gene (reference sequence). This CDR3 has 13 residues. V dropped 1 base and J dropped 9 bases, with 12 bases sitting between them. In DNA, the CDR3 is TGTGCCAGCAGCCAAGGGGAGGTTCAAAGCTACACCTTC. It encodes CASSQGEVQSYTF.

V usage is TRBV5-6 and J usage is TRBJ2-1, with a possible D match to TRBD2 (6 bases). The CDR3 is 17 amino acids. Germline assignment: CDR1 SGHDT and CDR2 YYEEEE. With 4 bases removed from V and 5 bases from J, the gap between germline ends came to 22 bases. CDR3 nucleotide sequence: TGTGCCAGCAGCCCTGCTGGCGGGGACGCCCACCACAATGAGCAGTTCTTC. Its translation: CASSPAGGDAHHNEQFF.

The CDR3 DNA is TGTGCCAGCAGCTTGGTCCTAGCGGGAGCGTATGAGCAGTTCTTC. This gives the protein CASSLVLAGAYEQFF. V usage is TRBV5-4 and J usage is TRBJ2-1; the match to TRBD2 covers 10 bases. Trimming at V came to 0 bases and at J to 8 bases, leaving 5 bases not matched to a gene. This CDR3 spans 15 amino acids. Germline V gene sequence: CDR1 SGHNT, CDR2 YYREEE (reference sequence).

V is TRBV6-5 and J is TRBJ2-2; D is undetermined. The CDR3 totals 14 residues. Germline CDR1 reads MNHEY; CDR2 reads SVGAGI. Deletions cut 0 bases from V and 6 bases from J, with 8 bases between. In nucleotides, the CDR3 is TGTGCCAGCAGTTACTCGAGTCTATCCGGGGAGCTGTTTTTT. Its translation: CASSYSSLSGELFF.

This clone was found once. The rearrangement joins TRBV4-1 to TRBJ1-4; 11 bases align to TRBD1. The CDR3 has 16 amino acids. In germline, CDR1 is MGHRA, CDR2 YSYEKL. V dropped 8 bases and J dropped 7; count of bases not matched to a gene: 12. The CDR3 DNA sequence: TGCGCCAGCTCACCTGGACAGGGGGCGCTCAGTGAAAAACTGTTTTTT. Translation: CASSPGQGALSEKLFF.

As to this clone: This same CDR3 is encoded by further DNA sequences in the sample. The CDR3 reads CASRTSGSSYNEQFF. Written as DNA, the CDR3 is TGTGCCAGCCGAACTAGCGGAAGTTCCTACAATGAGCAGTTCTTC. The gene calls are TRBV19 and TRBJ2-1, with 8 bases that match TRBD2. There are 15 residues in the CDR3. Trimming took 9 bases from V and 1 from J; bases not matched to a gene: 8. The germline CDR1 and CDR2 sequences are LNHDA and SQIVND (reference sequence).

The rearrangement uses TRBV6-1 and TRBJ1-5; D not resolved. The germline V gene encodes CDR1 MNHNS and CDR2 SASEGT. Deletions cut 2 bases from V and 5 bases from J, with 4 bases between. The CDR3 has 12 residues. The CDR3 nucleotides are TGTGCCAGCAGTGAACTAGATCAGCCCCAGCATTTT. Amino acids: CASSELDQPQHF.